Listed here are 20 T cell receptor beta chains from one sample, sequenced in a study of blood T cells in healthy people across ages. Primers used in a second PCR of roughly 6 to 12 cycles were a sample-barcoded 5' primer and a J-beta primer mix. Each CDR3 protein gets one entry after TCRdb re-called the 5' RACE reads with MiXCR. The sample gives 800,000 or so distinct CDR3 sequences, around a quarter of which show up once; 3% to 4% is in the top ten. A further study also used this sample, focusing on T cells of mothers and their children.

The sample comprised blood. The receptors originated from a boy aged 5-17 years in good health.

V is TRBV9 and J is TRBJ2-7; possibly TRBD2 for D (6 bases). CDR1 and CDR2 (germline): SGDLS, YYNGEE. Trimming pared 0 bases from V and 6 bases from J, leaving 10 bases between. This CDR3 has 13 residues. CDR3 loop: CASSVANGGEQYF. The CDR3 bases are TGTGCCAGCAGCGTAGCGAACGGGGGCGAGCAGTACTTC. Filled out from reference TRBV9 and TRBJ2-7, the complete variable domain reads DSGVTQTPKHLITATGQRVTLRCSPRSGDLSVYWYQQSLDQGLQFLIQYYNGEERAKGNILERFSAQQFPDLHSELNLSSLELGDSALYFCASSVANGGEQYFGPGTRLTVT.

This clonotype was recorded a few times. The rearrangement uses TRBV7-9 and TRBJ2-4; D is perhaps TRBD1 or TRBD2 (5 bases each). Trimming left V 4 bases short and J 6 bases short, with 7 bases between. Germline V gene lookup returns CDR1 SEHNR and CDR2 FQNEAQ (reference sequence). The CDR3 runs to 12 residues. The DNA for the CDR3 is TGTGCCAGCAGCTCGAGGGGAAACATTCAGTACTTC. Translating it yields CASSSRGNIQYF.

This clonotype appeared a few times. This chain connects TRBV7-9 to TRBJ1-6, with TRBD1 matching 10 bases. The CDR3 extends over 16 amino acids. In germline, CDR1 is SEHNR, CDR2 FQNEAQ (reference sequence). Trimming took 3 bases from V and 6 from J; bases not matched to a gene: 5. In DNA, the CDR3 is TGTGCCAGCAGCTTGACAGGGGGCCGGGTTAATTCACCCCTCCACTTT. It translates to CASSLTGGRVNSPLHF.

This clonotype has a handful of counts. The rearrangement joins TRBV28 to TRBJ1-4; D remains ambiguous. Germline CDR1 reads MDHEN; CDR2 reads SYDVKM. The CDR3 spans 13 residues. V lost 5 bases, J lost 8 bases, and 12 bases lay in between. CDR3 nucleotide sequence: TGTGCCAGCAGTGAGAGGGAGGGAGAAAAACTGTTTTTT. Its protein product is CASSEREGEKLFF. Variable domain in full (rest from reference TRBV28 and TRBJ1-4): DVKVTQSSRYLVKRTGEKVFLECVQDMDHENMFWYRQDPGLGLRLIYFSYDVKMKEKGDIPEGYSVSREKKERFSLILESASTNQTSMYLCASSEREGEKLFFGSGTQLSVL.

The chain employs TRBV6-1 and TRBJ2-7, with D maybe TRBD1 (6 bases). The germline gives CDR1 MNHNS, CDR2 SASEGT. Between the trimmed V and J ends, which lost 3 bases and 3 bases, there was a span of 9 bases. The CDR3 contains 13 residues. This CDR3 is CASSDGQNYEQYF. The CDR3 DNA follows: TGTGCCAGCAGTGATGGACAGAACTACGAGCAGTACTTC.

The V call is TRBV28, the J call TRBJ2-1; D unclear. V lost 4 bases, J lost 1 base, and 29 bases lay in between. Germline CDR1 reads MDHEN; CDR2 reads SYDVKM. The CDR3 is 21 residues long. The CDR3 loop is CASSSPIGKWVFEISYNEQFF. The DNA for the CDR3 is TGTGCCAGCAGTTCCCCTATCGGCAAGTGGGTTTTCGAGATATCCTACAATGAGCAGTTCTTC. The full variable domain, rest sourced from reference TRBV28 and TRBJ2-1, is DVKVTQSSRYLVKRTGEKVFLECVQDMDHENMFWYRQDPGLGLRLIYFSYDVKMKEKGDIPEGYSVSREKKERFSLILESASTNQTSMYLCASSSPIGKWVFEISYNEQFFGPGTRLTVL.

The V gene is TRBV5-6, the J gene TRBJ2-5, with TRBD1 matching 7 bases. V lost 2 bases and J lost 13; bases outside the gene matches: 14. CDR1 is SGHDT and CDR2 is YYEEEE in the germline V gene. The CDR3 consists of 14 residues. Here the CDR3 reads CASSLLQGSYERYF. CDR3 nucleotides: TGTGCCAGCAGCTTACTACAGGGGTCCTACGAGCGGTACTTC.

This clonotype showed up just a few times. The chain employs TRBV29-1 and TRBJ2-3; no reliable D call. This CDR3 contains 11 residues. Germline CDR1 is SQVTM and CDR2 is ANQGSEA. Trimming stripped 7 bases from V and 2 bases from J, with 7 bases between. CDR3 bases: TGCAGCGAGTCCCTCACAGATACGCAGTATTTT. It is translated as CSESLTDTQYF.

This clonotype has just a few counts. This rearrangement joins TRBV25-1 to TRBJ2-7; either TRBD1 or TRBD2 may supply D (6 bases each). The CDR3 loop spans 12 amino acids. V was shortened by 3 bases and J by 6 bases, with 9 bases between the two germline ends. Germline CDR1 and CDR2: MGHDK and SYGVNS. The DNA for the CDR3 is TGTGCCAGCAGTGATGGAGGGGGCGAGCAGTACTTC. It yields the protein CASSDGGGEQYF.

This chain joins TRBV5-1 and TRBJ1-4, with D possibly TRBD1 on 5 matching bases. V lost 0 bases and J 8 bases, leaving 14 bases between the germline ends. Germline lookup yields CDR1 SGHRS and CDR2 YFSETQ. This CDR3 is built from 15 residues. The CDR3 coding sequence is TGCGCCAGCAGCTTGGAGGGGATGATCGGGGAAAAACTGTTTTTT. Translation: CASSLEGMIGEKLFF.

This clonotype was seen a handful of times. This sequence joins TRBV6-5 and TRBJ2-5; no clear D gene. With the DNA end fitting TRBJ2-1 better, the J assignment may be wrong. The CDR3 loop spans 13 amino acids. The germline V gene has CDR1 MNHEY and CDR2 SVGAGI. The CDR3 DNA follows: TGTGCCAGCAGTTACTCCGAGAACAATGAGCAGTTCTTC. This codes for CASSYSENNEQFF.

This clonotype has only a few counts. The CDR3 bases are TGCGCCAGCAGTGTTTTTAGCGCGCAAGAGACCCAGTACTTC. Translated, it gives CASSVFSAQETQYF. V is TRBV10-2 and J is TRBJ2-5; TRBD2 might be the D (5 bases). Germline V gene sequence: CDR1 WSHSY, CDR2 SAAADI. Trimming shortened V by 4 bases and J by 2 bases, and 11 bases separated the two germline ends. The CDR3 covers 14 residues.

CDR3 sequence: CASSYRQGGQPQHF. CDR3 nucleotides: TGTGCCAGCAGTTACCGACAGGGCGGTCAGCCCCAGCATTTT. The J gene is TRBJ1-5, the V gene TRBV6-6, with 7 bases matching TRBD1. CDR1 is MNHNY and CDR2 is SVGAGI in the germline V gene (reference sequence). The V gene end was trimmed by 2 bases and the J gene end by 6 bases; junction bases not matched to a gene: 4. The CDR3 is made up of 14 amino acids.

As to this clonotype: In this CDR3 the conserved last residue, phenylalanine or tryptophan, is missing, so a read error is likely. This chain links TRBV29-1 with TRBJ1-1; D ambiguous. Germline V gives CDR1 SQVTM, CDR2 ANQGSEA. This CDR3 has 13 residues. Trimming stripped 0 bases from V and 1 base from J, with 6 bases between. The CDR3 reads CSVEDGKNTEAFS. In DNA form, the CDR3 reads TGCAGCGTTGAAGATGGGAAGAACACTGAAGCTTTCTCT.

This chain links TRBV13 with TRBJ2-7; 11 bases are shared with TRBD2. The CDR3 contains 17 residues. Germline CDR1 and CDR2: PRHDT and FYEKMQ (reference sequence). Trimming cost V 1 base and J 2 bases; bases outside gene matches: 7. CDR3: CASSLELAGGNTYEQYF. The DNA for the CDR3 is TGTGCCAGCAGCTTAGAGCTAGCGGGAGGAAATACCTACGAGCAGTACTTC. The full variable domain, with the rest looked up from reference TRBV13 and TRBJ2-7, is AAGVIQSPRHLIKEKRETATLKCYPIPRHDTVYWYQQGPGQDPQFLISFYEKMQSDKGSIPDRFSAQQFSDYHSELNMSSLELGDSALYFCASSLELAGGNTYEQYFGPGTRLTVT.

The rearrangement uses TRBV12-3 or TRBV12-4 and TRBJ2-3; no clear D. The V end lost 4 bases, the J end lost 0 bases, and 8 bases lay between the germline ends. The CDR3 totals 14 residues. The CDR3: CASSWSGSTDTQYF. For the CDR3, the DNA is TGTGCCAGCAGTTGGAGTGGTAGCACAGATACGCAGTATTTT.

The chain combines TRBV9 with TRBJ1-1; no reliable D call. Germline loops: CDR1 SGDLS, CDR2 YYNGEE. CDR3 length: 13 amino acids. V was shortened by 0 bases and J by 1 base, with 4 bases between the two germline ends. The CDR3 DNA is TGTGCCAGCAGCGTAGTATCGAACACTGAAGCTTTCTTT. Amino acid sequence: CASSVVSNTEAFF.

The chain employs TRBV10-3 and TRBJ2-5; 7 bases align to TRBD2. Gene TRBJ2-1 matches the end of the DNA better, so the J call may be wrong. The length of the CDR3 is 15 residues. The germline V gene has CDR1 ENHRY and CDR2 SYGVKD. The CDR3 bases are TGTGCCATCAGTGAGCCTCTCAGGAGCGGGGATGAGCAGTTCTTC. The encoded protein is CAISEPLRSGDEQFF.

The chain recombines TRBV10-3 with TRBJ2-3, with 9 bases identical to TRBD1. Germline V gene lookup returns CDR1 ENHRY and CDR2 SYGVKD. This CDR3 contains 14 residues. J lost 5 bases, V lost 7 bases, and 7 bases had no gene match. DNA for the CDR3: TGTGCCATCAAGGACAGGGGAGCTGGAGATACGCAGTATTTT. This sequence encodes CAIKDRGAGDTQYF.

The rearrangement joins TRBV2 to TRBJ1-1; D remains ambiguous. Trimming stripped 4 bases from V and 4 bases from J, with 10 bases between. The CDR3 runs to 13 residues. In germline, CDR1 is SNHLY, CDR2 FYNNEI. The CDR3 protein is CASSGEGGTEAFF. The DNA of the CDR3 is TGTGCCAGCAGTGGGGAGGGAGGCACTGAAGCTTTCTTT.